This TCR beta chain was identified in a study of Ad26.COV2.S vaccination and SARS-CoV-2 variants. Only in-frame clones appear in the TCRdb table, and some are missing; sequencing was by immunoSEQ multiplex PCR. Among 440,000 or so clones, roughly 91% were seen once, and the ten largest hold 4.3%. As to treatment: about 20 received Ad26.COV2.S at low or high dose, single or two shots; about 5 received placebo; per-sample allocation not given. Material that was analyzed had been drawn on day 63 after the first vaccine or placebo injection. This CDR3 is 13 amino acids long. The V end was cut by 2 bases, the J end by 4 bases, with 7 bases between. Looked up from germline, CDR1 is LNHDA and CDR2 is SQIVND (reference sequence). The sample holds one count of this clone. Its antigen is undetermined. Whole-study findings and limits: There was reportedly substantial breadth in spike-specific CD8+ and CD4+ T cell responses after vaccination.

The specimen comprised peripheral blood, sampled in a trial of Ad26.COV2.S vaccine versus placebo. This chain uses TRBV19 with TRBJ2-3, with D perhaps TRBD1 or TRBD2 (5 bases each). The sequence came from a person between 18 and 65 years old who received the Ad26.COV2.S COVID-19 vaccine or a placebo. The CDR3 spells CASSIQGPDTQYF. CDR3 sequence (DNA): TGTGCCAGTAGTATACAGGGACCAGATACGCAGTATTTT.